A single sample gave rise to the 8 T cell receptor beta chains below, sequenced in a study of PD-1 blockade in mismatch repair-deficient tumors. The method was immunoSEQ multiplex PCR; TCRdb's version includes in-frame clones alone and lacks a portion of them. The sample comprises tens of thousands of clones, approximately 84% of which are singletons, and about 3% rests with the top ten. The sequencing here drew on PBMCs, taken before pembrolizumab treatment. These receptors came from an adult with mismatch repair-deficient cancer.

This chain links TRBV27 with TRBJ2-7; tentative D call: TRBD1 (6 bases). CDR3 length: 14 residues. Trimming shortened V by 6 bases and J by 2 bases, and 14 bases separated the two germline ends. The germline CDR1 and CDR2 sequences are MNHEY and SMNVEV (reference sequence). The CDR3 DNA reads TGTGCCAGCAGAATCTCTACAGGGACCTACGAGCAGTACTTC. Its protein product is CASRISTGTYEQYF.

J is TRBJ2-4 and V is TRBV7-3; possibly TRBD2 for D (5 bases). V was shortened by 5 bases and J by 1 base, with 18 bases between the two germline ends. The CDR3 sequence is 17 residues long. Germline V gene sequence: CDR1 SGHTA, CDR2 FQGTGA. CDR3 residues: CASSLERVGPAKNIQYF. The CDR3 nucleotides read TGTGCCAGCAGCCTTGAGAGGGTAGGCCCGGCCAAAAACATTCAGTACTTC.

CDR3 coding DNA: TGTGCCAGCAGTTCGGCGGGGGGGAGCGGCGAGCAGTACTTC. Its protein is CASSSAGGSGEQYF. This chain connects TRBV6-6 to TRBJ2-7; 9 positions match TRBD2. The CDR3 has 14 residues. J was trimmed by 6 bases and V by 4 bases; bases with no gene match: 7. Looked up from germline, CDR1 is MNHNY and CDR2 is SVGAGI (reference sequence).

CDR3 nucleotides: TGTGCCAGCGCCCGAGGGGGAGGGCCCCAAGAGACCCAGTACTTC. Amino acid sequence: CASARGGGPQETQYF. The V call is TRBV7-9, the J call TRBJ2-5, with D possibly being TRBD2 (7 bases). The V gene's germline CDR1 is SEHNR and CDR2 FQNEAQ (reference sequence). The V gene lost 8 bases and the J gene lost 1 base, with 17 bases spanning the gap. CDR3 length equals 15 residues.

V is TRBV7-3 and J is TRBJ2-5; 10 bases are shared with TRBD2. V was clipped by 1 base and J by 1 base; unmatched bases: 12. This CDR3 has 19 residues. Per the germline V gene, CDR1 is SGHTA and CDR2 is FQGTGA. DNA of the CDR3: TGTGCCAGCAGCTTAAGTACTAGCGGGACCACTCCGGCCCAAGAGACCCAGTACTTC. This sequence encodes CASSLSTSGTTPAQETQYF.

The chain is built from TRBV7-6 and TRBJ2-5; TRBD1 might be the D (5 bases). The V gene's germline CDR1 is SGHVS and CDR2 FNYEAQ. Trimming shortened V by 1 base and J by 2 bases, and 11 bases separated the two germline ends. CDR3 size: 15 residues. This CDR3 reads CASSLGFAGQETQYF. The CDR3 DNA sequence: TGTGCCAGCAGCTTAGGGTTTGCAGGGCAAGAGACCCAGTACTTC.

The V and J genes are TRBV7-8 and TRBJ2-1, with 8 bases aligning to TRBD1. CDR3 size: 13 residues. The trim removed 5 bases at V and 9 bases at J, leaving 6 bases unmatched. CDR1 and CDR2 (germline): SGHVS, FQNEAQ. The DNA of the CDR3 is TGTGCCAGCAGCCATCAGGGGGCCGGTGAGCAGTTCTTC. It is translated as CASSHQGAGEQFF. Looking up the rest from reference TRBV7-8 and TRBJ2-1 gives the full variable domain: GAGVSQSPRYKVAKRGQDVALRCDPISGHVSLFWYQQALGQGPEFLTYFQNEAQLDKSGLPSDRFFAERPEGSVSTLKIQRTQQEDSAVYLCASSHQGAGEQFFGPGTRLTVL.

The chain employs TRBV19 and TRBJ2-5; the match to TRBD2 covers 8 bases. This CDR3 region has 18 residues. Germline V gene lookup returns CDR1 LNHDA and CDR2 SQIVND (reference sequence). Losses at the gene ends were 5 bases for V and 1 base for J; bases not matched to a gene: 15. The CDR3 coding sequence is TGTGCCAGTAGTCACGCGAACACGGCGGGGGGCACCCAAGAGACCCAGTACTTC. It codes for CASSHANTAGGTQETQYF.